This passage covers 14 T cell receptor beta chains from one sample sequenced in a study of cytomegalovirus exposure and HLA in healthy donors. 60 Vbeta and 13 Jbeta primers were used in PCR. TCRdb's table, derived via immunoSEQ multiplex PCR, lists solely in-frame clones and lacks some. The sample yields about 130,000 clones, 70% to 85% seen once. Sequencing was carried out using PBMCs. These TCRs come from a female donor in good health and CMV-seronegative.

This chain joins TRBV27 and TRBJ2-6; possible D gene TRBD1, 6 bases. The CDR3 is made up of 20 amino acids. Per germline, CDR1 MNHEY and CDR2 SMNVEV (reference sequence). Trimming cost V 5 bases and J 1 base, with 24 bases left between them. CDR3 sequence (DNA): TGTGCCAGCAGTACCTATGGGACACCGAACGATGGATCTGGGGCCAACGTCCTGACTTTC. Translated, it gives CASSTYGTPNDGSGANVLTF. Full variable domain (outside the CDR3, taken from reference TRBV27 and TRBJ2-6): EAQVTQNPRYLITVTGKKLTVTCSQNMNHEYMSWYRQDPGLGLRQIYYSMNVEVTDKGDVPEGYKVSRKEKRNFPLILESPSPNQTSLYFCASSTYGTPNDGSGANVLTFGAGSRLTVL.

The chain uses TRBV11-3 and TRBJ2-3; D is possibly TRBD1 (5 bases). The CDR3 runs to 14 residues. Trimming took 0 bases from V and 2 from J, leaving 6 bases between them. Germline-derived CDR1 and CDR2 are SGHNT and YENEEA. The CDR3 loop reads CASSLDRDTDTQYF. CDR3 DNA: TGTGCCAGCAGCTTAGACAGGGACACAGATACGCAGTATTTT.

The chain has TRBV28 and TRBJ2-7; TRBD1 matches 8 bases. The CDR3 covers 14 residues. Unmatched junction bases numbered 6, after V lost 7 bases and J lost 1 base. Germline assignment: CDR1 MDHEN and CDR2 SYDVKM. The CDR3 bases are TGTGCCAGCACGGGAACAGGGGGTTCCTACGAGCAGTACTTC. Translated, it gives CASTGTGGSYEQYF. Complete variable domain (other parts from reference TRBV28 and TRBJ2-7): DVKVTQSSRYLVKRTGEKVFLECVQDMDHENMFWYRQDPGLGLRLIYFSYDVKMKEKGDIPEGYSVSREKKERFSLILESASTNQTSMYLCASTGTGGSYEQYFGPGTRLTVT.

CDR3 coding DNA: TGTGCCAGCAGCTTATTAGGGGGCACTGAAGCTTTCTTT. Translation: CASSLLGGTEAFF. The gene calls are TRBV7-9 and TRBJ1-1, with D possibly being TRBD1 (6 bases). The CDR3 consists of 13 residues. From germline, CDR1 is SEHNR and CDR2 FQNEAQ (reference sequence). V was shortened by 2 bases and J by 4 bases, with 8 bases between the two germline ends.

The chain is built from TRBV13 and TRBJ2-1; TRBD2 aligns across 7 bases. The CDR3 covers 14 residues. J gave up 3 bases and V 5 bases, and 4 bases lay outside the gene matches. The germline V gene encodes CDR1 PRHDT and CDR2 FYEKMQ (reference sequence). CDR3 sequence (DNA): TGTGCCAGCAGCCCCGGGACTATCTACAATGAGCAGTTCTTC. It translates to CASSPGTIYNEQFF.

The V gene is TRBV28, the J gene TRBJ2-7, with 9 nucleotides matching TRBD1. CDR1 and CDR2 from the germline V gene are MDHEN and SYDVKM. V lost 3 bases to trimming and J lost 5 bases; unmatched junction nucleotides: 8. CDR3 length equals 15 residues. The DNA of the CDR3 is TGTGCCAGCAGTTTCCAACAGGGGGCTGGGGACGAGCAGTACTTC. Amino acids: CASSFQQGAGDEQYF.

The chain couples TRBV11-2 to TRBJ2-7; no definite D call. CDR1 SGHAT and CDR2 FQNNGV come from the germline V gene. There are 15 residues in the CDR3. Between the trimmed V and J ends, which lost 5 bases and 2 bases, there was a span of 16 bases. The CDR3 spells CASSPAPTPAYEQYF. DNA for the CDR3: TGTGCCAGCAGCCCAGCGCCCACCCCAGCCTACGAGCAGTACTTC. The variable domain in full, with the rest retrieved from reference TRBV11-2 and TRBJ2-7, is EAGVAQSPRYKIIEKRQSVAFWCNPISGHATLYWYQQILGQGPKLLIQFQNNGVVDDSQLPKDRFSAERLKGVDSTLKIQPAKLEDSAVYLCASSPAPTPAYEQYFGPGTRLTVT.

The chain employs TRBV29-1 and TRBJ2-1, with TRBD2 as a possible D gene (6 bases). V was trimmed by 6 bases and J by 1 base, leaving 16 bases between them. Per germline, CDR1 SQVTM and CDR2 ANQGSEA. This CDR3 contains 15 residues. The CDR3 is CSVRPHAGSYNEQFF. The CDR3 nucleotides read TGCAGCGTCCGACCTCATGCGGGATCCTACAATGAGCAGTTCTTC.

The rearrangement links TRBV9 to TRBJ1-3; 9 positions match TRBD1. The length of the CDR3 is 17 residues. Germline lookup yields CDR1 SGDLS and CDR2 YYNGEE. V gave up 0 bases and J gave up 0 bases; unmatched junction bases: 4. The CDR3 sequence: CASSVGTGALSGNTIYF. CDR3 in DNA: TGTGCCAGCAGCGTAGGGACAGGGGCCCTCTCTGGAAACACCATATATTTT.

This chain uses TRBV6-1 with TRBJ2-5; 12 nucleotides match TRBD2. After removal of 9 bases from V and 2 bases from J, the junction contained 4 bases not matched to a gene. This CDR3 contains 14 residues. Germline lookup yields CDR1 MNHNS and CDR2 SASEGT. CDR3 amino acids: CARSSGRVQETQYF. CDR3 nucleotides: TGTGCCAGATCTAGCGGGAGGGTGCAAGAGACCCAGTACTTC.

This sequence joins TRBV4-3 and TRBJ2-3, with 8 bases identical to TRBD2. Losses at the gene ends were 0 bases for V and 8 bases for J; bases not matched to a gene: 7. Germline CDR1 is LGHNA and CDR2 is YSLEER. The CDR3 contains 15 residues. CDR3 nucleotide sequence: TGCGCCAGCAGCCAAGAAGGGACTAGTCCAGGTACGCAGTATTTT. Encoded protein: CASSQEGTSPGTQYF.

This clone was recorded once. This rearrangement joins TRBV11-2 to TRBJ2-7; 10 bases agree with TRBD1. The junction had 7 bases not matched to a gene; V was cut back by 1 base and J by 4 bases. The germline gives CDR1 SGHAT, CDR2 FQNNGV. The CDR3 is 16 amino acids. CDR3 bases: TGTGCCAGCAGCTTAGGGGCCGGGACAGGGGCTTACGAGCAGTACTTC. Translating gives CASSLGAGTGAYEQYF.

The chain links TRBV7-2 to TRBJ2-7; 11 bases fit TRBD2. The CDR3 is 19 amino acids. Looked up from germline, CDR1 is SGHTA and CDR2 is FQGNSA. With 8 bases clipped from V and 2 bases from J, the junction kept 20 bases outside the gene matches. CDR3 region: CASRLRRLPGLADAYEQYF. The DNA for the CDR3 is TGTGCCAGCCGACTACGCAGATTACCGGGACTAGCGGATGCCTACGAGCAGTACTTC.

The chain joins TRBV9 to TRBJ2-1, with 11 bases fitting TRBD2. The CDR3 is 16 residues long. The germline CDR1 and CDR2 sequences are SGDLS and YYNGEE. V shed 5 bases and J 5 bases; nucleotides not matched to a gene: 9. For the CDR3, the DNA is TGTGCCAGCAGAGCCCCCGGGACTAGCGGAAACAATGAGCAGTTCTTC. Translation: CASRAPGTSGNNEQFF.